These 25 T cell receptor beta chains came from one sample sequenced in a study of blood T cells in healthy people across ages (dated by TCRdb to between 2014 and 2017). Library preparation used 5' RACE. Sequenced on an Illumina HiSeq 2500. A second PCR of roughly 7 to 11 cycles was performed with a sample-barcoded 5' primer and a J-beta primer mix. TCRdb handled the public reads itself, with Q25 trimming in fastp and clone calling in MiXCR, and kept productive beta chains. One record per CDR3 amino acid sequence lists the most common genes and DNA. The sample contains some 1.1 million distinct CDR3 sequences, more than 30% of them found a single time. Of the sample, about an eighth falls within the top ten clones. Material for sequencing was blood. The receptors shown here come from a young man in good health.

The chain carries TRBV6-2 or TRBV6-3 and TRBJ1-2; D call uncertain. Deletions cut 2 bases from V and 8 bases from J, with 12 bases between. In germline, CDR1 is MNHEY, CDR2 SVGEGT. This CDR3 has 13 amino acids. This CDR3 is CASSYIELFGYTF. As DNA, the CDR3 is TGTGCCAGCAGTTACATTGAGTTATTCGGCTACACCTTC.

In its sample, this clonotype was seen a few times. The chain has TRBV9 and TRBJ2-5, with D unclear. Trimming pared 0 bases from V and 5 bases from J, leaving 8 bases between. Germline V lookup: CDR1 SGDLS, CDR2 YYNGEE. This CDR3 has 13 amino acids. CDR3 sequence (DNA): TGTGCCAGCAGCGTAGACAGTCTGGAGACCCAGTACTTC. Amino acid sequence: CASSVDSLETQYF. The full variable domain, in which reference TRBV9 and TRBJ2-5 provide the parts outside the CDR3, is DSGVTQTPKHLITATGQRVTLRCSPRSGDLSVYWYQQSLDQGLQFLIQYYNGEERAKGNILERFSAQQFPDLHSELNLSSLELGDSALYFCASSVDSLETQYFGPGTRLLVL.

The CDR3 spells CASSQRVGGDGYTF. CDR3 coding DNA: TGTGCCAGCAGCCAAAGAGTCGGTGGGGATGGCTACACCTTC. The gene calls are TRBV3-1 and TRBJ1-2; D gene ambiguous. V shed 2 bases and J shed 6 bases, with 13 bases lying between them. The CDR3 consists of 14 residues. Germline V lookup: CDR1 LGHDT, CDR2 YNNKEL (reference sequence).

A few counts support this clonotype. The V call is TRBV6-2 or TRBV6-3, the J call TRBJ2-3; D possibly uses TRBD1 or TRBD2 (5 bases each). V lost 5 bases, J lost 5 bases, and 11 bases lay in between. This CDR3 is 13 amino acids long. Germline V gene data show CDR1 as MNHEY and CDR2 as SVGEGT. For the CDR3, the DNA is TGTGCCAGCAGTGACGGGGCAGAAGATACGCAGTATTTT. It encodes CASSDGAEDTQYF.

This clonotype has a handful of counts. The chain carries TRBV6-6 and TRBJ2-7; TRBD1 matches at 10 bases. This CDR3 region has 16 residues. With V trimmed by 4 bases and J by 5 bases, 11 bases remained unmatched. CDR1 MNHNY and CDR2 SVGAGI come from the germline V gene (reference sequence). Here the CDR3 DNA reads TGTGCCAGCAGTTCCCACCGGGGACAGGGGATACACGAGCAGTACTTC. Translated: CASSSHRGQGIHEQYF.

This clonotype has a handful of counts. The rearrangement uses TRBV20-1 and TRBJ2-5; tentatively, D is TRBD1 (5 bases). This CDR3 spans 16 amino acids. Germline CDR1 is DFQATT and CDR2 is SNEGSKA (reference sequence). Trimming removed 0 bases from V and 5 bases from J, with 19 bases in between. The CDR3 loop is CSARDQGRAVWETQYF. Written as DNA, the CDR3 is TGCAGTGCTAGAGATCAGGGCAGGGCGGTTTGGGAGACCCAGTACTTC.

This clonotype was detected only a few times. CDR3 in amino acids: CASSLVAGEETQYF. The DNA of the CDR3 is TGTGCCAGCAGCTTAGTAGCGGGGGAAGAGACCCAGTACTTC. The chain combines TRBV7-2 with TRBJ2-5, with 9 bases that match TRBD2. There are 14 residues in the CDR3. Germline-derived CDR1 and CDR2 are SGHTA and FQGNSA. With V trimmed by 1 base and J by 3 bases, 0 bases remained unmatched.

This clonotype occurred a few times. In DNA form, the CDR3 reads TGCGCCAGCAGCCAAGAGGACGGAAATACCGCCGTCGTCTTCACAGATACGCAGTATTTT. It translates to CASSQEDGNTAVVFTDTQYF. The chain combines TRBV4-3 with TRBJ2-3, with D unclear. Germline lookup yields CDR1 LGHNA and CDR2 YSLEER. V lost 0 bases to trimming and J lost 2 bases, with 24 bases between them. The CDR3 length is 20 residues.

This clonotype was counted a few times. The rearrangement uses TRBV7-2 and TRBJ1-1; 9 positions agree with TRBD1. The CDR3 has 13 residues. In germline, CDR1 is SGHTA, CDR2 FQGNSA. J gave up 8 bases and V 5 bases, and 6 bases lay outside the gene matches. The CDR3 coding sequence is TGTGCCAGCAGCGCGGGACAGGGCTCCGAAGCTTTCTTT. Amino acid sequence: CASSAGQGSEAFF.

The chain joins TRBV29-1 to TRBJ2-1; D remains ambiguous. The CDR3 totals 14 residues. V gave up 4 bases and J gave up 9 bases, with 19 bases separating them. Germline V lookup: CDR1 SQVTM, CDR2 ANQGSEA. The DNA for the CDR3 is TGCAGCGTTGTGGTTCCGTCCGGCCATCCTGAGCAGTTCTTC. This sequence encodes CSVVVPSGHPEQFF.

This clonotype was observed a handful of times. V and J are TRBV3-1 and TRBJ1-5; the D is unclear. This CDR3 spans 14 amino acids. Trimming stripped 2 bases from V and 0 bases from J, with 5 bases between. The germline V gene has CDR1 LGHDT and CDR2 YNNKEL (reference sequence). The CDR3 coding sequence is TGTGCCAGCAGCCAAACCAATAGCAATCAGCCCCAGCATTTT. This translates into CASSQTNSNQPQHF.

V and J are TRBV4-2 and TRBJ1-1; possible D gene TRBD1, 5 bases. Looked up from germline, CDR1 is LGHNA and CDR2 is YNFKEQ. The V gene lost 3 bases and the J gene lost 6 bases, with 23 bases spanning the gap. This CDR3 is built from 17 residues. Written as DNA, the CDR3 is TGTGCCAGCAGCCAGGAGTCCTCGGTGGGGCGGGTTCCTGAAGCTTTCTTT. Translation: CASSQESSVGRVPEAFF.

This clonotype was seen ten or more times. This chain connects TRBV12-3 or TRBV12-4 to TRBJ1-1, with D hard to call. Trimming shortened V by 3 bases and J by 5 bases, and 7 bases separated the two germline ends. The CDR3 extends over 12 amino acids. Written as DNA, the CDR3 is TGTGCCAGCAGTTTCGGGTCAACTGAAGCTTTCTTT. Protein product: CASSFGSTEAFF.

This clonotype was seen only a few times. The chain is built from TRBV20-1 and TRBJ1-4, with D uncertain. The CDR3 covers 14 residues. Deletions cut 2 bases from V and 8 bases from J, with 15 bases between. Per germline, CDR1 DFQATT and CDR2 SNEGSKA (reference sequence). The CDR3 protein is CSARSSPNEEKLFF. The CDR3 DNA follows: TGCAGTGCTAGATCTAGTCCTAATGAAGAAAAACTGTTTTTT.

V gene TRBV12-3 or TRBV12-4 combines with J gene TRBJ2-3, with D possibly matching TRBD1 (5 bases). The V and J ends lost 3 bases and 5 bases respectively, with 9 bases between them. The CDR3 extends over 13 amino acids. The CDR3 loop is CASSFLRVDTQYF. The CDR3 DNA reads TGTGCCAGCAGTTTCCTCAGGGTAGATACGCAGTATTTT.

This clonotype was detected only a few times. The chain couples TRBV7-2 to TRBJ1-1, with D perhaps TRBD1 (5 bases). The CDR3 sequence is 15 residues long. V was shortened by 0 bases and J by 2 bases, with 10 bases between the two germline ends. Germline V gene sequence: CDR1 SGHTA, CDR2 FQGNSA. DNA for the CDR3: TGTGCCAGCAGCTTAGCGGGCAGGGCTAACACTGAAGCTTTCTTT. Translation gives CASSLAGRANTEAFF.

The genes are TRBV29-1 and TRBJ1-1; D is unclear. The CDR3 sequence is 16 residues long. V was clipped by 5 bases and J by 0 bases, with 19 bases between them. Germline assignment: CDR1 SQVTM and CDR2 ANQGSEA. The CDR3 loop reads CSVLVRTNVMNTEAFF. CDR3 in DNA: TGCAGCGTTCTGGTGCGGACTAACGTAATGAACACTGAAGCTTTCTTT.

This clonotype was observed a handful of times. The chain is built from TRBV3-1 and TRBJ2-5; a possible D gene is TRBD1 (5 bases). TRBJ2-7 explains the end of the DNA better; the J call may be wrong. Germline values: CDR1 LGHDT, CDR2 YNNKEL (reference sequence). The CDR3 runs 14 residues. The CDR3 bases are TGTGCCAGCAGCCAAGCCTCAGGGTGGGACGAGCAGTACTTC. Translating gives CASSQASGWDEQYF.

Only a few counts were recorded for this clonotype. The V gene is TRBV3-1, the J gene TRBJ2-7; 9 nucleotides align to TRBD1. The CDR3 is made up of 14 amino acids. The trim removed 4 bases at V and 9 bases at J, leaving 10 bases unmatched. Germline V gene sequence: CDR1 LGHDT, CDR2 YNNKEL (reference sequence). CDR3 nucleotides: TGTGCCAGCAGCCCAGGACAGGGGCCTGCGTCGCAGTACTTC. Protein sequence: CASSPGQGPASQYF.

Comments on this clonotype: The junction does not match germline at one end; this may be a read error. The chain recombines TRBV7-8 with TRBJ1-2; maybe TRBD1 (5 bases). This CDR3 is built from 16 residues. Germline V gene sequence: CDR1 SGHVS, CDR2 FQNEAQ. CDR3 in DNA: TGTACCAGCAGCTTAGCATACAGGATAGTAAACTATGGCTACACCTTC. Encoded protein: CTSSLAYRIVNYGYTF.

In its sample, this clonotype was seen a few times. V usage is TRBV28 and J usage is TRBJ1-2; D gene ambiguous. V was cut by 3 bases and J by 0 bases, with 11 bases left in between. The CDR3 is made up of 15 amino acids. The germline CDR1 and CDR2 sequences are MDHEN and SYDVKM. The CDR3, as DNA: TGTGCCAGCAGTTTCCAGTCGCAAGCTAACTATGGCTACACCTTC. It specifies CASSFQSQANYGYTF.

The CDR3 is CASSVDRANTEAFF. The CDR3 DNA follows: TGTGCCAGCAGTGTCGACAGGGCCAACACTGAAGCTTTCTTT. The rearrangement joins TRBV9 to TRBJ1-1, with 7 bases matching TRBD1. Germline assignment: CDR1 SGDLS and CDR2 YYNGEE. This CDR3 comprises 14 residues. V gave up 5 bases and J gave up 2 bases; unmatched junction bases: 6.

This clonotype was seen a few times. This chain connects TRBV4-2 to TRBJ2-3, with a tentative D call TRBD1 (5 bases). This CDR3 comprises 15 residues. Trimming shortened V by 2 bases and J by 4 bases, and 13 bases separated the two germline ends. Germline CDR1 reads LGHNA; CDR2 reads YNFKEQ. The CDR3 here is CASSQSSQGPDTQYF. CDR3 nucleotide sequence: TGTGCCAGCAGCCAATCGTCGCAGGGCCCAGATACGCAGTATTTT.

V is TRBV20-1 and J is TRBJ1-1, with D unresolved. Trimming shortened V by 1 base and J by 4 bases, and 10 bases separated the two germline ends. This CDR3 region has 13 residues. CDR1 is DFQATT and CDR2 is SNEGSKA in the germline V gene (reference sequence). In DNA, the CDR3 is TGCAGTGCTAGAGGGGGTAGTGCCACTGAAGCTTTCTTT. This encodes CSARGGSATEAFF.

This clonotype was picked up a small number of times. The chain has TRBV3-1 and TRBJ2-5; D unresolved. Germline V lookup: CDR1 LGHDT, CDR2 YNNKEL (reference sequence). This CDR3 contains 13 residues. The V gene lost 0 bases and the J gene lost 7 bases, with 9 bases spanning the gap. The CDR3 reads CASSQDLAGTQYF. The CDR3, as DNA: TGTGCCAGCAGCCAAGATCTTGCCGGGACCCAGTACTTC.